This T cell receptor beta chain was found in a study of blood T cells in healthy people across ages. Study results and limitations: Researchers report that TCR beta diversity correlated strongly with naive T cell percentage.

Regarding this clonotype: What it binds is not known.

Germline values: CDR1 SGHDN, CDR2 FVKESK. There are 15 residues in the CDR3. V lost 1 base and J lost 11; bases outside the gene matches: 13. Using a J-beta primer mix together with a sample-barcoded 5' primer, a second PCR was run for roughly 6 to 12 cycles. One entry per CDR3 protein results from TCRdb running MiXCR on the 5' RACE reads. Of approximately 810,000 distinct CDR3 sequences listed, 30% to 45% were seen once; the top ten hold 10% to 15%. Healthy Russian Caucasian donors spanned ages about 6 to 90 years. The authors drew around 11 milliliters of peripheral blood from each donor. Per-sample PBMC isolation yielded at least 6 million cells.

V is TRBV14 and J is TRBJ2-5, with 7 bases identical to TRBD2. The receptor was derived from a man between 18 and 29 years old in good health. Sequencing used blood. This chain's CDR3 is CASSQARLAGFEQYF. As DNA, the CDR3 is TGTGCCAGCAGCCAAGCGCGACTAGCTGGCTTTGAGCAGTACTTC.